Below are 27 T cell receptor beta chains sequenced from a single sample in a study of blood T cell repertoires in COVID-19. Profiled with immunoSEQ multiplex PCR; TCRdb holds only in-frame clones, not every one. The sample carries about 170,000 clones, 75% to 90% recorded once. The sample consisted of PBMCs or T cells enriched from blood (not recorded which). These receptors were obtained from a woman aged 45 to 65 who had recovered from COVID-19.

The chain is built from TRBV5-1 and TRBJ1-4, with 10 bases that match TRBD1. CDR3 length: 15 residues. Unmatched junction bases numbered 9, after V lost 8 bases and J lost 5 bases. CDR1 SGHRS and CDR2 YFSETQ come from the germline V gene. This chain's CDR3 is CASTQPGQGNEKLFF. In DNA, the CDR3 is TGCGCCAGTACCCAGCCGGGACAGGGGAATGAAAAACTGTTTTTT.

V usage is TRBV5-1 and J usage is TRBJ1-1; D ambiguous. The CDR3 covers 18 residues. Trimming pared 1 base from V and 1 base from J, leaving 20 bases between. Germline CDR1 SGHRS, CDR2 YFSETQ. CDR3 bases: TGCGCCAGCAGCTTGAATAGTCGCCGGTCCGGTCCGAACACTGAAGCTTTCTTT. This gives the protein CASSLNSRRSGPNTEAFF.

CDR3 coding DNA: TGCGCCAGCAGCCTAGGACCGGGACAGGGGTCCCACGAGCAGTACGTC. Translating gives CASSLGPGQGSHEQYV. The chain links TRBV4-1 to TRBJ2-7; TRBD1 agrees at 10 bases. CDR1 MGHRA and CDR2 YSYEKL come from the germline V gene. The CDR3 runs 16 residues. V gave up 4 bases and J gave up 5 bases; unmatched junction bases: 11.

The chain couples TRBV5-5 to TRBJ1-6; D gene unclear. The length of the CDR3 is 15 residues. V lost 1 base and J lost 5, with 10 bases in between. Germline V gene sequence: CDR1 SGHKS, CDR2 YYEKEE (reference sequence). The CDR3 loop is CASSLTDLNNSPLHF. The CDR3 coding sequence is TGTGCCAGCAGCTTGACGGACTTAAATAATTCACCCCTCCACTTT.

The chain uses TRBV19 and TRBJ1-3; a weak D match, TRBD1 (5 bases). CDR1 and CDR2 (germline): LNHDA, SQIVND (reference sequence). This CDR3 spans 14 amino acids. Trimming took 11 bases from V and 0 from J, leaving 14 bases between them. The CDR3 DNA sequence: TGTGCCTCATGGGGGGGGAGCTCTGGAAACACCATATATTTT. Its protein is CASWGGSSGNTIYF.

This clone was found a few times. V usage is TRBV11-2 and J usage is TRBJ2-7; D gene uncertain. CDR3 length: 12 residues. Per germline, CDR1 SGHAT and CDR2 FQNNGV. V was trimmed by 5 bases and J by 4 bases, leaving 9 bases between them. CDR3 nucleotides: TGTGCCAGCAGCCTAGGAACTTACGAGCAGTACGTC. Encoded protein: CASSLGTYEQYV.

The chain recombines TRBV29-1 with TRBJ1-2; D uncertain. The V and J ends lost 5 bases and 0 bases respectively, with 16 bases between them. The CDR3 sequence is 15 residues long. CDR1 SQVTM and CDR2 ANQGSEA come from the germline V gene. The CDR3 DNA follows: TGCAGCGTTTTAGGAGCGAGAGGAGCTAACTATGGCTACACCTTC. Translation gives CSVLGARGANYGYTF. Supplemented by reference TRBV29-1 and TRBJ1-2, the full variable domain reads SAVISQKPSRDICQRGTSLTIQCQVDSQVTMMFWYRQQPGQSLTLIATANQGSEATYESGFVIDKFPISRPNLTFSTLTVSNMSPEDSSIYLCSVLGARGANYGYTFGSGTRLTVV.

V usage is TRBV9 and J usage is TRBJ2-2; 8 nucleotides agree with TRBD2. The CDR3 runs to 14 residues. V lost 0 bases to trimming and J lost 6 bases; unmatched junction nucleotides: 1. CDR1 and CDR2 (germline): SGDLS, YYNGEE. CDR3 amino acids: CASSVAGGPGELFF. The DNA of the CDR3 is TGTGCCAGCAGCGTAGCGGGAGGGCCCGGGGAGCTGTTTTTT. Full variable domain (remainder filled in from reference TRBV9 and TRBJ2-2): DSGVTQTPKHLITATGQRVTLRCSPRSGDLSVYWYQQSLDQGLQFLIQYYNGEERAKGNILERFSAQQFPDLHSELNLSSLELGDSALYFCASSVAGGPGELFFGEGSRLTVL.

DNA of the CDR3: TGTGCCAGCAGCCGTTCGGAGGCTTACACTGAAGCTTTCTTT. Translation: CASSRSEAYTEAFF. The chain joins TRBV6-2 or TRBV6-3 to TRBJ1-1, with D hard to call. CDR1 and CDR2 from the germline V gene are MNHEY and SVGEGT. V lost 6 bases, J lost 3 bases, and 14 bases lay in between. This CDR3 is built from 14 residues.

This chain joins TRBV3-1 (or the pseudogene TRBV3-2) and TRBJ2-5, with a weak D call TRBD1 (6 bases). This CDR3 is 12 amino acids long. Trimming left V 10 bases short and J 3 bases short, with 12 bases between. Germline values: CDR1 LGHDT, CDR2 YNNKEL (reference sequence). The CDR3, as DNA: TGTGCCACCACACAGGGTAAAGAGACCCAGTACTTC. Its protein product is CATTQGKETQYF.

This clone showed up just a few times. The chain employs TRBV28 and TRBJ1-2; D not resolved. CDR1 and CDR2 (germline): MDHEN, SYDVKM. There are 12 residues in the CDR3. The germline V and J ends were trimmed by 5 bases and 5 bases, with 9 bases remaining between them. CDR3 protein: CASSPGDYGYTF. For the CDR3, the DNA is TGTGCCAGCAGTCCGGGTGATTATGGCTACACCTTC.

CDR3 bases: TGTGCCAGCAGAGGTAAGGGGAATCAGCCCCAGCATTTT. It translates to CASRGKGNQPQHF. The chain uses TRBV5-8 and TRBJ1-5, with D perhaps TRBD1 (5 bases). CDR1 and CDR2 from the germline V gene are SGHTS and YDEGEE. V lost 5 bases to trimming and J lost 4 bases, with 10 bases between them. The CDR3 is 13 residues long.

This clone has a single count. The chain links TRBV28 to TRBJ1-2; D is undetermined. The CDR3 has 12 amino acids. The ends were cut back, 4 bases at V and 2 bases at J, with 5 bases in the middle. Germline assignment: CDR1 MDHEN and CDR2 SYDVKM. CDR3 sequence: CASSSVNYGYTF. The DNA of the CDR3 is TGTGCCAGCAGTTCGGTAAACTATGGCTACACCTTC.

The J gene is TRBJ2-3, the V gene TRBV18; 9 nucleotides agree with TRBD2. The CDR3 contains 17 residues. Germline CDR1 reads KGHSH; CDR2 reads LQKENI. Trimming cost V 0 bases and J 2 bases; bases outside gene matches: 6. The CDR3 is CASSPPASGTYTDTQYF. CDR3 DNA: TGTGCCAGCTCACCACCGGCTAGCGGGACCTACACAGATACGCAGTATTTT.

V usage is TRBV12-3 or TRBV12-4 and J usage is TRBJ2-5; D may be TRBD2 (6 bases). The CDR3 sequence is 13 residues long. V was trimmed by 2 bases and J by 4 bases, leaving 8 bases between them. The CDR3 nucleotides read TGTGCCAGCAGTTTACGGGGGAGAGAGACCCAGTACTTC. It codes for CASSLRGRETQYF.

Here the CDR3 reads CSVGTGTHAYGYTF. The CDR3 DNA reads as TGCAGCGTTGGGACTGGAACTCACGCATATGGCTACACCTTC. The V call is TRBV29-1, the J call TRBJ1-2; D remains unclear. The V and J ends lost 4 bases and 5 bases respectively, with 17 bases between them. Germline assignment: CDR1 SQVTM and CDR2 ANQGSEA. CDR3 length: 14 residues.

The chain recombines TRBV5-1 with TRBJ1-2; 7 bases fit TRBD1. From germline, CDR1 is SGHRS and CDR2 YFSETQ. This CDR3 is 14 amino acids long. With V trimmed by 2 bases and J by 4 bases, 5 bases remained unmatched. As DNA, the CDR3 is TGCGCCAGCAGCTTCCCGGGACAGCTCTATGGCTACACCTTC. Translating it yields CASSFPGQLYGYTF.

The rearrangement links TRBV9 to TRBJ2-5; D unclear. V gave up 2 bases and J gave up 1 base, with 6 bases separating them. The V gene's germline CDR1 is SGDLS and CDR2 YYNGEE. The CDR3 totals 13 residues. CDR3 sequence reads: CASSVGPQETQYF. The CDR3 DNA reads TGTGCCAGCAGCGTGGGCCCCCAAGAGACCCAGTACTTC.

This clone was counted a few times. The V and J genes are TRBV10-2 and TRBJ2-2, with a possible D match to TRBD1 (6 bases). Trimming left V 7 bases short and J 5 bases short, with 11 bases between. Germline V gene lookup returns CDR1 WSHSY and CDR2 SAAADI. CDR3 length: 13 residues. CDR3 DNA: TGCGCCAGCAAAAAAGACAGGACCGGGGAGCTGTTTTTT. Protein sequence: CASKKDRTGELFF.

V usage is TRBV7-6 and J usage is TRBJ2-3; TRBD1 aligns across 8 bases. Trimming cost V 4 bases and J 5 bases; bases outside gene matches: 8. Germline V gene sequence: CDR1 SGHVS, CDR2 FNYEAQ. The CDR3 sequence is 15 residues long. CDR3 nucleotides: TGTGCCAGCAGCTCAGCCCCAGGGGGCGGAGATACGCAGTATTTT. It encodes CASSSAPGGGDTQYF.

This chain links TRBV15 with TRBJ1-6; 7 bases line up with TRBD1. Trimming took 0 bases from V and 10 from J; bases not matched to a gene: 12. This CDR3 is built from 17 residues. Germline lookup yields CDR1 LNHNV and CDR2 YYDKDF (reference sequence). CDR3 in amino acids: CATSREESTRQGSPLHF. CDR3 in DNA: TGTGCCACCAGCAGAGAGGAGTCCACCCGACAGGGATCACCCCTCCACTTT.

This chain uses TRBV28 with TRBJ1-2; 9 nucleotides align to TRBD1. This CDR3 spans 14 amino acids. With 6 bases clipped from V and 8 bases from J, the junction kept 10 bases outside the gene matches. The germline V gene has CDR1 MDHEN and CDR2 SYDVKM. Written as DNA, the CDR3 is TGTGCCAGCAGAACAGGGGGCGCTGGTATGGGCTACACCTTC. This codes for CASRTGGAGMGYTF.

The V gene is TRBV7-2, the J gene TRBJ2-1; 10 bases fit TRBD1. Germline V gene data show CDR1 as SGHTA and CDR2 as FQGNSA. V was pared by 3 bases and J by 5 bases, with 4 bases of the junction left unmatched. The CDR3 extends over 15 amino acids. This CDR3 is CASSFRQGANNEQFF. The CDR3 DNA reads TGTGCCAGCAGCTTTCGACAGGGGGCCAACAATGAGCAGTTCTTC.

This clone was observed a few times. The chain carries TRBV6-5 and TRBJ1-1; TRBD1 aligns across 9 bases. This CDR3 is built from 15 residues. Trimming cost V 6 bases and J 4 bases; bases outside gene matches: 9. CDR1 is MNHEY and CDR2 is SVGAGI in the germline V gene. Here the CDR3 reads CASRQGAADITEAFF. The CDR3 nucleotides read TGTGCCAGCAGACAGGGGGCCGCGGATATCACTGAAGCTTTCTTT.

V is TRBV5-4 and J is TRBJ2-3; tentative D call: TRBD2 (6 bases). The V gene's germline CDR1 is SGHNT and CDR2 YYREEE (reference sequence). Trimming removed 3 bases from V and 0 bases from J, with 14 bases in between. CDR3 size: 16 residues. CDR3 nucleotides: TGTGCCAGCAGCTCCGGGACTCGGTTTAGCACAGATACGCAGTATTTT. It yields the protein CASSSGTRFSTDTQYF.

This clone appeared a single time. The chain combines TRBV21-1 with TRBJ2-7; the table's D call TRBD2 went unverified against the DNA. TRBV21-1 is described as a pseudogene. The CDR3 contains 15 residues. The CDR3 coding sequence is TGTGCCAGCAGGTCGGGACTAGCGGGATGGTACGAGCAGTACGTC. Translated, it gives CASRSGLAGWYEQYV.

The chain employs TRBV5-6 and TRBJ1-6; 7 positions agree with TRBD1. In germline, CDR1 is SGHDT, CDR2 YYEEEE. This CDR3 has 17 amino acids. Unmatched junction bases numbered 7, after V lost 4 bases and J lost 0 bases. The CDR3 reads CASSARRQGSYNSPLHF. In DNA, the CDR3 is TGTGCCAGCAGCGCCCGTAGACAGGGCTCCTATAATTCACCCCTCCACTTT.